These 27 T cell receptor beta chains share one sample of origin, sequenced in a study of blood T cell repertoires in COVID-19. The assay was immunoSEQ multiplex PCR, and TCRdb's table has in-frame clones only and misses some. The sample contains around 120,000 clones, 80% to 90% of which appear only once. Sequencing was done on a sample of peripheral blood. The receptors come from a woman in her 70s with acute or convalescent COVID-19.

The CDR3 sequence is CASIQVGGGFYNEQFF. Here the CDR3 DNA reads TGCGCCAGCATCCAGGTCGGGGGGGGATTCTACAATGAGCAGTTCTTC. The V gene is TRBV5-1, the J gene TRBJ2-1; TRBD2 matches at 8 bases. V shed 6 bases and J 3 bases; nucleotides not matched to a gene: 11. CDR1 is SGHRS, CDR2 YFSETQ, per germline. The CDR3 consists of 16 residues. Full variable domain (rest looked up from reference TRBV5-1 and TRBJ2-1): KAGVTQTPRYLIKTRGQQVTLSCSPISGHRSVSWYQQTPGQGLQFLFEYFSETQRNKGNFPGRFSGRQFSNSRSEMNVSTLELGDSALYLCASIQVGGGFYNEQFFGPGTRLTVL.

The chain combines TRBV5-1 with TRBJ1-3, with D hard to call. CDR1 and CDR2 (germline): SGHRS, YFSETQ. Trimming shortened V by 4 bases and J by 2 bases, and 7 bases separated the two germline ends. The CDR3 contains 13 residues. The chain's CDR3 is CASSPPAGNTIYF. CDR3 DNA sequence: TGCGCCAGCAGCCCCCCGGCTGGAAACACCATATATTTT. The full variable domain, completed using reference TRBV5-1 and TRBJ1-3, is KAGVTQTPRYLIKTRGQQVTLSCSPISGHRSVSWYQQTPGQGLQFLFEYFSETQRNKGNFPGRFSGRQFSNSRSEMNVSTLELGDSALYLCASSPPAGNTIYFGEGSWLTVV.

The chain couples TRBV3-1 (or the pseudogene TRBV3-2) to TRBJ1-5; a weak D match, TRBD1 (5 bases). The germline V and J ends were trimmed by 0 bases and 8 bases, with 11 bases remaining between them. Germline V gene sequence: CDR1 LGHDT, CDR2 YNNKEL (reference sequence). This CDR3 has 14 amino acids. The CDR3 here is CASSQDQGLEPQHF. Here the CDR3 DNA reads TGTGCCAGCAGCCAAGATCAGGGTTTGGAGCCCCAGCATTTT.

This chain connects TRBV12-5 to TRBJ2-1; 8 bases line up with TRBD2. Unmatched junction bases numbered 5, after V lost 1 base and J lost 9 bases. Germline V gene data show CDR1 as LGHNT and CDR2 as FRNRAP. The CDR3 is made up of 14 amino acids. The CDR3 DNA reads as TGTGCTAGTGGTTTGGGACGGGGGGGCTTTGAGCAGTTCTTC. Residues: CASGLGRGGFEQFF. Full variable domain (missing parts from reference TRBV12-5 and TRBJ2-1): DARVTQTPRHKVTEMGQEVTMRCQPILGHNTVFWYRQTMMQGLELLAYFRNRAPLDDSGMPKDRFSAEMPDATLATLKIQPSEPRDSAVYFCASGLGRGGFEQFFGPGTRLTVL.

The chain joins TRBV5-1 to TRBJ1-4; D is possibly TRBD1 (5 bases). Deletions cut 4 bases from V and 3 bases from J, with 16 bases between. This CDR3 is 16 amino acids long. Germline lookup yields CDR1 SGHRS and CDR2 YFSETQ. The chain's CDR3 is CASSPRVQGPNEKLFF. CDR3 DNA: TGCGCCAGCAGCCCCCGTGTCCAGGGCCCTAATGAAAAACTGTTTTTT. Drawing the rest from reference TRBV5-1 and TRBJ1-4, the complete variable domain is KAGVTQTPRYLIKTRGQQVTLSCSPISGHRSVSWYQQTPGQGLQFLFEYFSETQRNKGNFPGRFSGRQFSNSRSEMNVSTLELGDSALYLCASSPRVQGPNEKLFFGSGTQLSVL.

The V call is TRBV5-6, the J call TRBJ1-1; perhaps TRBD1 as D (5 bases). This CDR3 has 15 residues. The germline V gene encodes CDR1 SGHDT and CDR2 YYEEEE. Trimming pared 3 bases from V and 11 bases from J, leaving 23 bases between. The CDR3 bases are TGTGCCAGCAGCTCCGCGGGGGTCGGGAATTGGAGGGCTTTCTTT. It is translated as CASSSAGVGNWRAFF. Using reference TRBV5-6 and TRBJ1-1 for the parts outside the CDR3, the full variable domain is DAGVTQSPTHLIKTRGQQVTLRCSPKSGHDTVSWYQQALGQGPQFIFQYYEEEERQRGNFPDRFSGHQFPNYSSELNVNALLLGDSALYLCASSSAGVGNWRAFFGQGTRLTVV.

The V call is TRBV19, the J call TRBJ2-1; 8 bases match TRBD2. V shed 6 bases, J shed 7 bases, and the junction held 5 bases outside the gene matches. CDR1 and CDR2 (germline): LNHDA, SQIVND (reference sequence). This CDR3 has 13 amino acids. DNA of the CDR3: TGTGCCAGTAGCGGGGGGGCCTCGAATGAGCAGTTCTTC. Amino acids: CASSGGASNEQFF. The full variable domain, with the rest looked up from reference TRBV19 and TRBJ2-1, is DGGITQSPKYLFRKEGQNVTLSCEQNLNHDAMYWYRQDPGQGLRLIYYSQIVNDFQKGDIAEGYSVSREKKESFPLTVTSAQKNPTAFYLCASSGGASNEQFFGPGTRLTVL.

V gene TRBV10-1 combines with J gene TRBJ1-1, with TRBD1 matching 9 bases. Losses at the gene ends were 6 bases for V and 1 base for J; bases not matched to a gene: 9. The CDR3 has 16 amino acids. CDR1 WNHNN and CDR2 SYGVQD come from the germline V gene (reference sequence). The CDR3 sequence: CASSEIQGAGNTEAFF. The CDR3 DNA reads TGCGCCAGCAGCGAAATACAGGGGGCTGGGAACACTGAAGCTTTCTTT.

The chain is built from TRBV30 and TRBJ2-1, with TRBD1 matching 11 bases. Per germline, CDR1 GTSNPN and CDR2 SVGIG (reference sequence). The CDR3 is made up of 15 amino acids. Trimming at V came to 1 base and at J to 3 bases, leaving 2 bases not matched to a gene. CDR3 loop: CAWSAGTGGYNEQFF. The CDR3, as DNA: TGTGCCTGGAGTGCCGGGACAGGGGGCTACAATGAGCAGTTCTTC.

As DNA, the CDR3 is TGTGCCAGCAGCCCTGGACAGGGGGTATACAATGAGCAGTTCTTC. It encodes CASSPGQGVYNEQFF. V and J are TRBV28 and TRBJ2-1; 10 positions match TRBD1. This CDR3 is 15 amino acids long. Germline V gives CDR1 MDHEN, CDR2 SYDVKM. With V trimmed by 6 bases and J by 4 bases, 6 bases remained unmatched.

V is TRBV2 and J is TRBJ1-3; no definite D call. Germline loops: CDR1 SNHLY, CDR2 FYNNEI. V shed 8 bases and J shed 7 bases, with 18 bases lying between them. The CDR3 is 14 amino acids. The CDR3 loop reads CASLLGSIQNTIYF. The CDR3 coding sequence is TGTGCCAGCCTCTTGGGCAGTATTCAGAACACCATATATTTT.

The chain uses TRBV30 and TRBJ2-7, with D unresolved. The germline V gene has CDR1 GTSNPN and CDR2 SVGIG (reference sequence). Trimming cost V 0 bases and J 0 bases, with 12 bases left between them. The CDR3 extends over 15 amino acids. CDR3 coding DNA: TGTGCCTGGAGTGTGAGCAGCGATTTCTCCTACGAGCAGTACTTC. Translation: CAWSVSSDFSYEQYF.

The chain couples TRBV6-5 to TRBJ2-3; TRBD1 aligns across 10 bases. Germline V CDR1 and CDR2: MNHEY, SVGAGI. Trimming removed 4 bases from V and 8 bases from J; junction bases left unmatched: 9. The CDR3 length is 15 residues. The CDR3 loop reads CASSLTGGELGTQYF. The DNA of the CDR3 is TGTGCCAGCAGTTTGACAGGGGGCGAACTTGGTACGCAGTATTTT.

This clone was counted only a few times. The gene calls are TRBV11-3 and TRBJ2-7; D is ambiguous. CDR1 and CDR2 (germline): SGHNT, YENEEA. The CDR3 runs to 12 residues. Trimming cost V 5 bases and J 4 bases, with 9 bases left between them. As DNA, the CDR3 is TGTGCCAGCAGCACGCGGAGTTACGAGCAGTACTTC. Translating it yields CASSTRSYEQYF.

V and J are TRBV18 and TRBJ2-1; 8 bases are a match to TRBD2. Germline CDR1 and CDR2: KGHSH and LQKENI. The CDR3 runs to 17 residues. V shed 0 bases, J shed 10 bases, and the junction held 14 bases outside the gene matches. CDR3 protein: CASSPPVAGGRSREQFF. CDR3 bases: TGTGCCAGCTCACCACCCGTGGCGGGGGGAAGAAGTCGGGAGCAGTTCTTC.

V is TRBV6-6 and J is TRBJ2-3; 14 bases match TRBD2. The J segment lost 5 bases and the V segment lost 5 bases, leaving 9 bases of the junction unmatched. Germline CDR1 and CDR2: MNHNY and SVGAGI (reference sequence). CDR3 length: 17 residues. The CDR3 DNA is TGTGCCAGCAGTCGCCAACCCGGACTAGCGGGGGGAGATACGCAGTATTTT. Its protein is CASSRQPGLAGGDTQYF.

V and J are TRBV25-1 and TRBJ1-6; D is undetermined. The germline gives CDR1 MGHDK, CDR2 SYGVNS. The CDR3 spans 14 residues. V lost 5 bases and J 10 bases, leaving 15 bases between the germline ends. The CDR3 is CASSNRDLWSPLHF. In nucleotides, the CDR3 is TGTGCCAGCAGTAACCGGGATCTGTGGTCACCCCTCCACTTT.

The gene calls are TRBV19 and TRBJ1-5; TRBD1 might be the D (5 bases). CDR1 is LNHDA and CDR2 is SQIVND in the germline V gene (reference sequence). This CDR3 is 14 amino acids long. Trimming left V 7 bases short and J 5 bases short, with 15 bases between. This CDR3 is CASTGDFFYQPQHF. DNA of the CDR3: TGTGCCAGTACCGGGGACTTCTTTTATCAGCCCCAGCATTTT.

V usage is TRBV19 and J usage is TRBJ1-5; 9 bases are shared with TRBD1. CDR3 size: 15 residues. V was pared by 7 bases and J by 2 bases, with 6 bases of the junction left unmatched. Germline V gives CDR1 LNHDA, CDR2 SQIVND (reference sequence). CDR3 in DNA: TGTGCCAGTATGGAGGACAGGGGTGGCAATCAGCCCCAGCATTTT. Translated, it gives CASMEDRGGNQPQHF.

This rearrangement joins TRBV30 to TRBJ1-4; TRBD1 agrees at 7 bases. The CDR3 covers 14 residues. Losses at the gene ends were 4 bases for V and 3 bases for J; bases not matched to a gene: 5. From germline, CDR1 is GTSNPN and CDR2 SVGIG (reference sequence). The CDR3, as DNA: TGTGCCTGGACCCGGACAGGTTCTAATGAAAAACTGTTTTTT. Protein sequence: CAWTRTGSNEKLFF.

This chain joins TRBV10-1 and TRBJ1-2, with 10 bases lining up with TRBD1. Germline V gene lookup returns CDR1 WNHNN and CDR2 SYGVQD (reference sequence). The CDR3 loop spans 17 amino acids. The V and J ends lost 7 bases and 5 bases, in that order; junction bases with no gene match: 16. The CDR3 nucleotides are TGCGCCAGCACTCTTTCAGGGACAGGGGTTCGGCCTTATGGCTACACCTTC. Its translation: CASTLSGTGVRPYGYTF.

V usage is TRBV5-1 and J usage is TRBJ1-4, with 7 bases that match TRBD1. V lost 4 bases and J lost 7; bases outside the gene matches: 7. CDR3 size: 14 residues. The germline CDR1 and CDR2 sequences are SGHRS and YFSETQ. CDR3 DNA: TGCGCCAGCAGCCCTACAGGGGTGTTTGAAAAACTGTTTTTT. Translation gives CASSPTGVFEKLFF.

The rearrangement joins TRBV11-2 to TRBJ2-2; D perhaps matches TRBD1 (5 bases). The CDR3 consists of 15 residues. Germline CDR1 and CDR2: SGHAT and FQNNGV. Deletions cut 1 base from V and 1 base from J, with 7 bases between. The CDR3 protein is CASSLVRGNTGELFF. CDR3 coding DNA: TGTGCCAGCAGCTTAGTTAGGGGGAACACCGGGGAGCTGTTTTTT. The full variable domain, its missing parts supplied by reference TRBV11-2 and TRBJ2-2, is EAGVAQSPRYKIIEKRQSVAFWCNPISGHATLYWYQQILGQGPKLLIQFQNNGVVDDSQLPKDRFSAERLKGVDSTLKIQPAKLEDSAVYLCASSLVRGNTGELFFGEGSRLTVL.

This clone was picked up one time. The gene calls are TRBV27 and TRBJ2-7; a weak D match, TRBD2 (7 bases). V shed 3 bases and J shed 4 bases, with 16 bases lying between them. There are 15 residues in the CDR3. The germline gives CDR1 MNHEY, CDR2 SMNVEV (reference sequence). This chain's CDR3 is CASSFQGGGLYEQYF. CDR3 DNA: TGTGCCAGCAGTTTTCAAGGGGGGGGGTTGTACGAGCAGTACTTC.

The chain joins TRBV18 to TRBJ1-1; TRBD1 matches 9 bases. CDR1 is KGHSH, CDR2 LQKENI, per germline. J lost 6 bases, V lost 3 bases, and 17 bases had no gene match. This CDR3 region has 18 residues. In nucleotides, the CDR3 is TGTGCCAGCTCACCCCGAGCACTCTCGACAGGGGGAGATTCTGAAGCTTTCTTT. This gives the protein CASSPRALSTGGDSEAFF.

The chain uses TRBV10-3 and TRBJ2-1; D is perhaps TRBD1 (5 bases). The CDR3 loop spans 14 amino acids. Trimming removed 3 bases at V and 8 bases at J, with 14 bases between. CDR1 and CDR2 (germline): ENHRY, SYGVKD. The CDR3 sequence is CAISDRVEAYEQFF. CDR3 nucleotides: TGTGCCATCAGTGACAGGGTTGAAGCGTATGAGCAGTTCTTC.

The chain joins TRBV9 to TRBJ2-6; no firm D call. The ends were cut back, 7 bases at V and 4 bases at J, with 12 bases in the middle. Germline V CDR1 and CDR2: SGDLS, YYNGEE. This CDR3 is 14 amino acids long. Here the CDR3 DNA reads TGTGCCAGCGACTTGGGTTCAGGGGCCAACGTCCTGACTTTC. It yields the protein CASDLGSGANVLTF.